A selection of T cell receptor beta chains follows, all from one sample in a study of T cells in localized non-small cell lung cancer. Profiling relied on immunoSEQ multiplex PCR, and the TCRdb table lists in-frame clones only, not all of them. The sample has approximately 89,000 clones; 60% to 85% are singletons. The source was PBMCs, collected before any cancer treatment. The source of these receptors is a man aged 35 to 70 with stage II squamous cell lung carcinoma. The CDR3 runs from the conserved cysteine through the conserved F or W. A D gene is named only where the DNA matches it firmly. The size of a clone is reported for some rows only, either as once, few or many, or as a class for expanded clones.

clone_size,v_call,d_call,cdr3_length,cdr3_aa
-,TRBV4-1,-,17,CASSQDRATAGANVLTF
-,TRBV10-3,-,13,CAISVGLNQPQHF
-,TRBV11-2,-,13,CASSLTDSYEQYF
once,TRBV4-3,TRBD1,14,CASSPQGIGETQYF
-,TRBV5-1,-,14,CASSLVDRNYGYTF
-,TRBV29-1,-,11,CSGQHTGELFF
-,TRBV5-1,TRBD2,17,CASSRLAGDPSADTQYF
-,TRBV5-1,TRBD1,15,CASSPTGQGAHEQFF
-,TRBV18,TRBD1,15,CASSPPGQLLETQYF
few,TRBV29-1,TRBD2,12,CGGAGGGETQYF
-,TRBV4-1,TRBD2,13,CASSPIGLVEQYF
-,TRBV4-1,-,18,CASSQGPSTGLSSYEQYF
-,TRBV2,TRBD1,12,CATRQGTYEQYF
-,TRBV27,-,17,CASSILFTGTTSYEQYF
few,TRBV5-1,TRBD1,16,CASSSFGQGAANEQFF
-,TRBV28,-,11,CASSFKETQYF
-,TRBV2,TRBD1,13,CASRRDSPYGYTF
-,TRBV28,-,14,CASRRGGNTGELFF
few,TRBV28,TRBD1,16,CASSINGWTGRSPLHF
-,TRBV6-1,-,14,CASSINRGNQPQHF
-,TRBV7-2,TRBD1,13,CASSSDRAGGYTF
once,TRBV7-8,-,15,CASRSPRGTYNEQFF
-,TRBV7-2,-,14,CASSLVVGFEKLFF
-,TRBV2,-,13,CASSDTRFDEQYF
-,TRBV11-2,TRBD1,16,CASSARQGAGANVLTF
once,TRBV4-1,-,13,CASSQDEIETQYF
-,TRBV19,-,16,CASSIPTGRLHNEQFF
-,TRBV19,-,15,CASSMGPGGVYEQYF
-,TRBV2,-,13,CATIMTPGTEAFF
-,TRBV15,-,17,CATSRKTGGVDTGELFF
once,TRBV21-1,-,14,CASSKGYLHNEQFF
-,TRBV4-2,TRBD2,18,CASSQDFSSGRGTGELFF
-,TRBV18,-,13,CASSDSGDTEAFF
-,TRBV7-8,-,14,CASSLPRGTDTQYF
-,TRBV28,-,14,CASSFTGGDTEAFF
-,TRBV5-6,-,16,CASSPRVLGQAYEQYF
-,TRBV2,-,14,CASSEGGRAKGAFF
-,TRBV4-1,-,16,CASSQDGSPMNTEAFF
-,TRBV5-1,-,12,CASSSGSYEQYF
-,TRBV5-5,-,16,CASSLVWGTNYNEQFF
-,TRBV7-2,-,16,CASSSDSGSSYNEQFF
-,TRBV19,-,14,CASQRAGDTYEQYF
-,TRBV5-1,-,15,CASRSAGTPFETQYF
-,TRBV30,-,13,CAWVDWRNYEQYF
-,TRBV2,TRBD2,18,CASSEALGNGGAVDTQYF
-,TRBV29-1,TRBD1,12,CSVGQENYGYTF
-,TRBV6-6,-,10,CASGTDTQYF
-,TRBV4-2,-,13,CASSQVGTGELFF
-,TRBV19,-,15,CASSSRGQGPYEQYF
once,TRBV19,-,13,CASMELMNTEAFF
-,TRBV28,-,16,CASSLAGSGANEKLFF
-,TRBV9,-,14,CASSVAPRQSEQYF
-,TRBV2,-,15,CASSEGWAGTGELFF
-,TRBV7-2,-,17,CASSLRDFGSGANVLTF
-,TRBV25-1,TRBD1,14,CASSIDRVRETQYF